One and the same sample provided the 15 T cell receptor beta chains below, sequenced in a study of cytomegalovirus exposure and HLA in healthy donors. PCR employed 60 Vbeta and 13 Jbeta primers. Produced via immunoSEQ multiplex PCR; TCRdb's table is partial and in-frame only. This specimen shows about 87,000 clones; the ten leading clones hold 15%. Material for sequencing was PBMCs. These receptors were taken from a man between 45 and 60 years old in good health and CMV-seropositive.

The chain carries TRBV11-2 and TRBJ2-7; D not resolved. Trimming shortened V by 0 bases and J by 2 bases, and 14 bases separated the two germline ends. Per the germline V gene, CDR1 is SGHAT and CDR2 is FQNNGV. This CDR3 has 16 residues. CDR3 in DNA: TGTGCCAGCAGCTTAGAAGGTGCAGGTCTAACCTACGAGCAGTACTTC. It specifies CASSLEGAGLTYEQYF. The whole variable domain, remainder taken from reference TRBV11-2 and TRBJ2-7, is EAGVAQSPRYKIIEKRQSVAFWCNPISGHATLYWYQQILGQGPKLLIQFQNNGVVDDSQLPKDRFSAERLKGVDSTLKIQPAKLEDSAVYLCASSLEGAGLTYEQYFGPGTRLTVT.

The chain has TRBV30 and TRBJ2-7; 11 nucleotides align to TRBD1. V shed 7 bases and J 6 bases; nucleotides not matched to a gene: 5. CDR3 length equals 12 residues. Germline CDR1 and CDR2: GTSNPN and SVGIG (reference sequence). CDR3 residues: CASGQGVVEQYF. CDR3 DNA sequence: TGTGCCTCGGGACAGGGGGTCGTCGAGCAGTACTTC. The variable domain in full, with the rest retrieved from reference TRBV30 and TRBJ2-7, is SQTIHQWPATLVQPVGSPLSLECTVEGTSNPNLYWYRQAAGRGLQLLFYSVGIGQISSEVPQNLSASRPQDRQFILSSKKLLLSDSGFYLCASGQGVVEQYFGPGTRLTVT.

The chain employs TRBV7-9 and TRBJ2-1; TRBD1 matches at 7 bases. CDR3 size: 14 residues. Germline V CDR1 and CDR2: SEHNR, FQNEAQ (reference sequence). V trimming: 4 bases; J trimming: 7 bases; junction bases outside the gene matches: 7. This CDR3 is CASSYLSQGNEQFF. The CDR3 DNA reads TGTGCCAGCAGCTACCTATCACAGGGGAATGAGCAGTTCTTC.

The chain links TRBV7-8 to TRBJ1-1; D call uncertain. Trimming removed 5 bases from V and 1 base from J, with 14 bases in between. CDR1 and CDR2 from the germline V gene are SGHVS and FQNEAQ. This CDR3 is 15 amino acids long. The CDR3 DNA reads TGTGCCAGCAGCGCGAGGCGGGTCGGGAACACTGAAGCTTTCTTT. Encoded protein: CASSARRVGNTEAFF.

On this clone: The same CDR3 is also encoded by other DNA sequences in this sample. CDR3 nucleotides: TGCGCCAGCAGCTTAGGACAATCCTACAATGAGCAGTTCTTC. This gives the protein CASSLGQSYNEQFF. This chain connects TRBV5-1 to TRBJ2-1; tentative D call: TRBD1 (5 bases). The CDR3 is 14 amino acids. Between the trimmed V and J ends, which lost 2 bases and 1 base, there was a span of 7 bases. Germline values: CDR1 SGHRS, CDR2 YFSETQ.

The V gene is TRBV28, the J gene TRBJ1-2; 10 bases map to TRBD1. V lost 4 bases and J lost 6; bases outside the gene matches: 8. The CDR3 covers 15 residues. Germline V gives CDR1 MDHEN, CDR2 SYDVKM. The CDR3 DNA follows: TGTGCCAGCAGTTCGGGGGACAGGGGTCTAGATGGCTACACCTTC. Amino acids: CASSSGDRGLDGYTF.

J is TRBJ2-3 and V is TRBV4-2, with 7 bases aligning to TRBD2. The length of the CDR3 is 15 residues. V shed 0 bases and J 1 base; nucleotides not matched to a gene: 1. CDR1 and CDR2 from the germline V gene are LGHNA and YNFKEQ. In DNA, the CDR3 is TGTGCCAGCAGCCAAGAGCTAGCGGGCACAGATACGCAGTATTTT. Its protein product is CASSQELAGTDTQYF.

The gene calls are TRBV4-3 and TRBJ1-5, with 8 positions matching TRBD1. The CDR3 runs 12 residues. CDR1 LGHNA and CDR2 YSLEER come from the germline V gene. V lost 3 bases to trimming and J lost 8 bases; unmatched junction nucleotides: 0. Here the CDR3 DNA reads TGCGCCAGCAGCCAGGGACAGGAGCCCCAGCATTTT. Its protein product is CASSQGQEPQHF.

The chain employs TRBV25-1 and TRBJ1-1; D not certain. With 6 bases removed from V and 1 base from J, the gap between germline ends came to 6 bases. Looked up from germline, CDR1 is MGHDK and CDR2 is SYGVNS. The CDR3 consists of 12 residues. CDR3 nucleotides: TGTGCCAGCAGATCGGGGAACACTGAAGCTTTCTTT. Encoded protein: CASRSGNTEAFF.

The chain uses TRBV5-4 and TRBJ2-7; 10 nucleotides line up with TRBD2. V was pared by 3 bases and J by 2 bases, with 11 bases of the junction left unmatched. This CDR3 is built from 17 residues. Germline lookup yields CDR1 SGHNT and CDR2 YYREEE (reference sequence). In DNA, the CDR3 is TGTGCCAGCAGCTCCCCAAACCTAGCGGGAGTGACCTACGAGCAGTACTTC. This gives the protein CASSSPNLAGVTYEQYF.

The chain uses TRBV15 and TRBJ2-5, with D unclear. Germline V gene sequence: CDR1 LNHNV, CDR2 YYDKDF (reference sequence). Trimming stripped 1 base from V and 1 base from J, with 4 bases between. The CDR3 runs 13 residues. CDR3: CATSRAGQETQYF. CDR3 sequence (DNA): TGTGCCACCAGCAGAGCCGGCCAAGAGACCCAGTACTTC.

The chain joins TRBV19 to TRBJ2-3; maybe TRBD2 (6 bases). Germline CDR1 LNHDA, CDR2 SQIVND (reference sequence). The ends were cut back, 5 bases at V and 2 bases at J, with 14 bases in the middle. The CDR3 sequence is 15 residues long. The CDR3 protein is CASSVTSRATDTQYF. CDR3 sequence (DNA): TGTGCCAGTAGTGTGACTAGTCGGGCCACAGATACGCAGTATTTT. Filled out from reference TRBV19 and TRBJ2-3, the complete variable domain reads DGGITQSPKYLFRKEGQNVTLSCEQNLNHDAMYWYRQDPGQGLRLIYYSQIVNDFQKGDIAEGYSVSREKKESFPLTVTSAQKNPTAFYLCASSVTSRATDTQYFGPGTRLTVL.

The V call is TRBV10-3, the J call TRBJ2-1; D is unresolved. This CDR3 comprises 11 residues. V was cut by 10 bases and J by 7 bases, with 11 bases left in between. Per germline, CDR1 ENHRY and CDR2 SYGVKD. The CDR3 sequence: CATSPLNEQFF. CDR3 DNA sequence: TGTGCCACCAGCCCCTTAAATGAGCAGTTCTTC.

The chain carries TRBV9 and TRBJ2-5; tentatively, D is TRBD2 (6 bases). V lost 0 bases to trimming and J lost 3 bases, with 9 bases between them. Germline CDR1 reads SGDLS; CDR2 reads YYNGEE. This CDR3 comprises 14 residues. CDR3 nucleotides: TGTGCCAGCAGCGTAGGTAGCGGCAAAGAGACCCAGTACTTC. This encodes CASSVGSGKETQYF.

V is TRBV18 and J is TRBJ2-1; 13 bases fit TRBD2. This CDR3 spans 15 amino acids. Germline V CDR1 and CDR2: KGHSH, LQKENI. V was pared by 0 bases and J by 9 bases, with 2 bases of the junction left unmatched. The CDR3 DNA follows: TGTGCCAGCTCACCACCTACTAGCGGGAGGGCTGAGCAGTTCTTC. Its protein product is CASSPPTSGRAEQFF. Supplemented by reference TRBV18 and TRBJ2-1, the full variable domain reads NAGVMQNPRHLVRRRGQEARLRCSPMKGHSHVYWYRQLPEEGLKFMVYLQKENIIDESGMPKERFSAEFPKEGPSILRIQQVVRGDSAAYFCASSPPTSGRAEQFFGPGTRLTVL.